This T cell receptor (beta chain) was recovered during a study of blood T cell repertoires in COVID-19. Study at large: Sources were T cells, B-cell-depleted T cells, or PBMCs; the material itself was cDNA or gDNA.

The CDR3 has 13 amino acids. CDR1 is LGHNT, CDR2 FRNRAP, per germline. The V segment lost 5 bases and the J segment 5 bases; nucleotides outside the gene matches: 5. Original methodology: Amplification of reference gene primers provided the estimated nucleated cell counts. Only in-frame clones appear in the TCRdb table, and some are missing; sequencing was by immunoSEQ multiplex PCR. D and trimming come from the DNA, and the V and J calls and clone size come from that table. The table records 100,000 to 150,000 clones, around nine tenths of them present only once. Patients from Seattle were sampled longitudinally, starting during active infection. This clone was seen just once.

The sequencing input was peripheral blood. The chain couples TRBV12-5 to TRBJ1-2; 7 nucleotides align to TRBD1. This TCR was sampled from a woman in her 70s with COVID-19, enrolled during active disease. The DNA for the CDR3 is TGTGCTAGTGGTACCGACAGGGTTTATGGCTACACCTTC. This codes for CASGTDRVYGYTF.